These 8 T cell receptor beta chains came from one sample sequenced in a study of control samples from healthy donors and cancer patients (dated by TCRdb to the early 2020s). To prepare the library, the immunoSEQ multiplex PCR assay was applied. TCRdb took this table from immuneACCESS and kept in-frame rearrangements with V and J called. Such tables lack part of the clones; where checked against another copy, unresolved V genes explain under half of the gap, and the rest is unexplained. The sample table holds about 72,000 clones, of which 85% to 95% were seen once. Clones ranked in the top ten supply 5.5% to 6.5% of the sample. Sequenced: blood. All receptors come from a woman aged 60-75 years in good health.

This chain uses TRBV6-4 with TRBJ1-5; perhaps TRBD1 as D (5 bases). Germline V gene lookup returns CDR1 MRHNA and CDR2 SNTAGT. V lost 8 bases and J lost 3, with 11 bases in between. The CDR3 runs 13 residues. The DNA for the CDR3 is TGTGCCAGCGCTAGACAGCCCAATCAGCCCCAGCATTTT. Protein sequence: CASARQPNQPQHF.

The rearrangement uses TRBV5-1 and TRBJ1-2; 7 positions match TRBD1. Germline values: CDR1 SGHRS, CDR2 YFSETQ. The CDR3 loop spans 14 amino acids. With V trimmed by 2 bases and J by 4 bases, 5 bases remained unmatched. DNA of the CDR3: TGCGCCAGCAGCTTTAACCGGGACAGCTATGGCTACACCTTC. Protein: CASSFNRDSYGYTF.

This chain's CDR3 is CASSYSSGPGQIFSTDTQYF. The CDR3 bases are TGTGCCAGCAGTTACTCGAGTGGCCCGGGACAGATTTTTAGCACAGATACGCAGTATTTT. The chain has TRBV6-2 or TRBV6-3 and TRBJ2-3; 7 positions agree with TRBD1. Germline V lookup: CDR1 MNHEY, CDR2 SVGEGT. The CDR3 totals 20 residues. Trimming took 0 bases from V and 0 from J; bases not matched to a gene: 15.

This rearrangement joins TRBV4-3 to TRBJ2-7, with 7 bases that match TRBD2. The V and J ends lost 0 bases and 5 bases, in that order; junction bases with no gene match: 13. This CDR3 is 17 amino acids long. Germline V gene lookup returns CDR1 LGHNA and CDR2 YSLEER. The CDR3 DNA follows: TGCGCCAGCAGCCAAGATTTAGGGAGGGCCAACTGGGACGAGCAGTACTTC. Translating it yields CASSQDLGRANWDEQYF.

The chain carries TRBV27 and TRBJ1-5; possibly TRBD1 for D (6 bases). The V end was cut by 6 bases, the J end by 1 base, with 10 bases between. Germline CDR1 and CDR2: MNHEY and SMNVEV (reference sequence). This CDR3 has 14 residues. The CDR3 DNA is TGTGCCAGCAGGATGACAGGAAGCAATCAGCCCCAGCATTTT. This sequence encodes CASRMTGSNQPQHF.

In DNA form, the CDR3 reads TGTGCCAGCAGCTTCGGGGAGACCCAGTACTTC. Encoded protein: CASSFGETQYF. The rearrangement joins TRBV7-9 to TRBJ2-5; unclear D gene. CDR3 length: 11 residues. The germline V gene encodes CDR1 SEHNR and CDR2 FQNEAQ (reference sequence). V was pared by 3 bases and J by 5 bases, with 4 bases between.

The J gene is TRBJ2-1, the V gene TRBV7-9, with a possible D match to TRBD2 (6 bases). Looked up from germline, CDR1 is SEHNR and CDR2 is FQNEAQ (reference sequence). The length of the CDR3 is 14 residues. V was shortened by 2 bases and J by 15 bases, with 20 bases between the two germline ends. This CDR3 is CASSLLGTSPVLFF. CDR3 nucleotide sequence: TGTGCCAGCAGCTTATTGGGTACTAGCCCCGTTCTGTTCTTC. Full variable domain (missing parts from reference TRBV7-9 and TRBJ2-1): DTGVSQNPRHKITKRGQNVTFRCDPISEHNRLYWYRQTLGQGPEFLTYFQNEAQLEKSRLLSDRFSAERPKGSFSTLEIQRTEQGDSAMYLCASSLLGTSPVLFFGPGTRLTVL.

The chain couples TRBV9 to TRBJ1-2; D might be TRBD1 (6 bases). CDR1 and CDR2 from the germline V gene are SGDLS and YYNGEE. V was shortened by 0 bases and J by 0 bases, with 15 bases between the two germline ends. This CDR3 comprises 17 residues. The CDR3 DNA follows: TGTGCCAGCAGCGTAGGCTCCCGGGGGCTACCTAACTATGGCTACACCTTC. The encoded protein is CASSVGSRGLPNYGYTF.